This T cell receptor beta chain was captured in a study of tumor-infiltrating lymphocytes in primary liver carcinoma. Study as a whole: These were node-negative, non-metastatic T1-T3 tumors of 4.2 to 10 cm.

This clonotype was detected ten times or more. This CDR3 has 17 residues. The V gene end was trimmed by 4 bases and the J gene end by 2 bases; junction bases not matched to a gene: 9. The germline gives CDR1 MGHRA, CDR2 YSYEKL. Co-extraction of RNA and DNA was performed on 20-30 mg of unsorted bulk tissue. From around 500 ng total RNA, TCR beta cDNA was generated with a primer in the constant region. Slightly modified ARM-PCR with three nested multiplex PCR rounds yielded TCR beta libraries. The opening two PCR rounds, about 10 cycles each, paired TRBV1-TRBV30 forward primers with a C-beta reverse primer. TCRdb fed the multiplex PCR reads into MiXCR, producing one record per CDR3 protein. This sample has approximately 92,000 distinct CDR3 sequences, with 65% to 70% found just once.

The TCR originated in a man in his forties or fifties with primary liver carcinoma and hepatitis B virus infection. The sequencing input was tumor-adjacent normal liver tissue. The chain uses TRBV4-1 and TRBJ2-3, with 10 bases identical to TRBD1. CDR3 protein: CASSLHTGTGDTDTQYF. In DNA form, the CDR3 reads TGCGCCAGCAGCCTTCACACCGGGACAGGGGACACAGATACGCAGTATTTT.